This TCR beta chain was captured by sequencing in a study of blood T cell repertoires in COVID-19. Study at large: From the United States, Italy and Spain came samples of acute and convalescent COVID-19.

The table came from immunoSEQ multiplex PCR; TCRdb's copy has only in-frame clones and leaves some out. The table lists some 96,000 clones, around nine tenths of them singletons. Trimming took off 3 bases at V and 1 base at J, with 11 bases between the two ends. This CDR3 is built from 15 residues. Looked up from germline, CDR1 is KGHDR and CDR2 is SFDVKD. Source material: peripheral blood. This TCR was sampled from a man aged 45-65 years with acute or convalescent COVID-19. The J gene is TRBJ2-5, the V gene TRBV24-1, with D perhaps matching TRBD1 (6 bases). The CDR3 DNA is TGTGCCACCAGTGATAGGGACAAAATCCAAGAGACCCAGTACTTC. Residues: CATSDRDKIQETQYF.